The 5 T cell receptor beta chains below all came from one sample that was sequenced in a study of T cell clones after liver transplantation. TCRdb's table, derived via immunoSEQ multiplex PCR, lists solely in-frame clones and lacks some. In the table there are roughly 120,000 clones, about nine tenths of which are singletons. Sequencing was performed on CD4+ T cells from blood, taken 12 months after liver transplant. Source of these receptors: a human patient who received a liver transplant. Some T cells may originate from the graft donor.

The CDR3 DNA follows: TGTGCCAGTAGTAGCGACAGGGGGATAGGGATATCCAATGAGCAGTTCTTC. It codes for CASSSDRGIGISNEQFF. The chain links TRBV19 to TRBJ2-1; 9 bases align to TRBD1. Germline V gene data show CDR1 as LNHDA and CDR2 as SQIVND (reference sequence). The CDR3 has 17 residues. V lost 4 bases to trimming and J lost 6 bases; unmatched junction nucleotides: 13.

The rearrangement uses TRBV5-5 and TRBJ2-5, with D unresolved. The CDR3 contains 13 residues. Germline loops: CDR1 SGHKS, CDR2 YYEKEE (reference sequence). Trimming cost V 1 base and J 4 bases, with 8 bases left between them. CDR3 DNA: TGTGCCAGCAGCTTGTTAAACCGAGAGACCCAGTACTTC. This translates into CASSLLNRETQYF.

This sequence joins TRBV11-3 and TRBJ2-7; a weak D match, TRBD2 (6 bases). The CDR3 extends over 13 amino acids. Per the germline V gene, CDR1 is SGHNT and CDR2 is YENEEA. V lost 5 bases to trimming and J lost 6 bases, with 14 bases between them. This CDR3 is CASSAGPVGEQYF. CDR3 DNA: TGTGCCAGCAGCGCGGGGCCGGTTGGCGAGCAGTACTTC.

This chain links TRBV19 with TRBJ2-1; 8 bases are a match to TRBD2. Germline V gene lookup returns CDR1 LNHDA and CDR2 SQIVND (reference sequence). The CDR3 runs to 17 residues. Unmatched junction bases numbered 6, after V lost 2 bases and J lost 0 bases. CDR3 in DNA: TGTGCCAGTAGTATACGCGGACTAGCCGACTCCTACAATGAGCAGTTCTTC. Translation gives CASSIRGLADSYNEQFF.

The chain is built from TRBV11-2 and TRBJ2-1; 12 bases line up with TRBD2. Germline values: CDR1 SGHAT, CDR2 FQNNGV. The ends lost 6 bases at V and 7 bases at J; junction bases unmatched: 10. This CDR3 is built from 16 residues. The CDR3, as DNA: TGTGCCAGCAGTCCTCCGGGACTAGCGGGTCTTAATGAGCAGTTCTTC. Encoded protein: CASSPPGLAGLNEQFF.